This TCR beta chain was found in a study of CD8 T cells in ankylosing spondylitis. The study, taken as a whole, reports: In ankylosing spondylitis blood, a motif of roughly 8 highly homologous TCR beta variants appeared characteristic. Both synovial fluid and blood in reactive arthritis had previously been reported to carry some motif variants.

This clonotype was seen at least ten times. The antigen remains undetermined. TCRdb reprocessed the 5' RACE reads with MiXCR, giving one entry per CDR3 protein. Of approximately 100,000 distinct CDR3 sequences detected, about 24% appear once; the ten largest clones hold roughly an eighth. The trim removed 7 bases at V and 8 bases at J, leaving 10 bases unmatched. This CDR3 region has 13 residues. The sequence derives from a male donor with ankylosing spondylitis. The sequencing input was synovial fluid, either unsorted or a sorted T cell fraction (not recorded which). The chain joins TRBV12-3 or TRBV12-4 to TRBJ1-1; 7 bases are a match to TRBD1. CDR3 residues: CASTTQGTVEAFF. The CDR3 nucleotides read TGTGCCAGCACCACTCAGGGGACAGTGGAAGCTTTCTTT.